These T cell receptor beta chains were read from a single sample in a study of blood T cell repertoires in COVID-19. Measured with immunoSEQ multiplex PCR; TCRdb has only the in-frame clones, and not every one. The sample records more than 95,000 clones, approximately 80% being singletons. Sample: peripheral blood. Receptors originate from a man of 80 years or more with acute or convalescent COVID-19. The CDR3 runs from the conserved cysteine through the conserved F or W. Fields, in order: D gene, V gene, CDR3 length, clone size, J gene, CDR3 DNA, CDR3 protein. The D gene is left open where the match is weak. Clone size, where shown, is once, few, many, or a class for clones that have expanded.

TRBD2	TRBV9	15	.	TRBJ2-1	TGTGCCAGCAGCCCAGGACTAGCGGAGTACAATGAGCAGTTCTTC	CASSPGLAEYNEQFF
TRBD1	TRBV29-1	13	.	TRBJ1-6	TGCAGCGCAAGGACAGGGAGTAATTCACCCCTCCACTTT	CSARTGSNSPLHF
TRBD1	TRBV5-1	14	.	TRBJ1-1	TGCGCCAGCAGCACAGGGACAGCTAACACTGAAGCTTTCTTT	CASSTGTANTEAFF
TRBD1	TRBV6-5	14	.	TRBJ1-2	TGTGCCAGCAGCGGGACAGGGGCTAACTATGGCTACACCTTC	CASSGTGANYGYTF
TRBD2	TRBV6-1	16	.	TRBJ2-7	TGTGCCAGCAGTGAAGGGATTAGCGGGAGGGCCTACGAGCAGTACTTC	CASSEGISGRAYEQYF
.	TRBV28	13	.	TRBJ2-1	TGTGCCAGCAGTCCCTTTGAGGCTGGTGAGCAGTTCTTC	CASSPFEAGEQFF
TRBD1	TRBV28	14	.	TRBJ2-1	TGTGCCAGCAGTCTCAGCCAGGGGGTAAGTGAGCAGTTCTTC	CASSLSQGVSEQFF
.	TRBV14	18	.	TRBJ2-7	TGTGCCAGCAGCCAAGATTTCCACATGCAGGCAAAAGGTGGGGAGCAGTACTTC	CASSQDFHMQAKGGEQYF
TRBD1	TRBV18	17	many	TRBJ1-2	TGTGCCAGCTCACCACCGGCTGCGAGACAGGGGAGTGGTGGCTACACCTTC	CASSPPAARQGSGGYTF
TRBD1	TRBV28	15	.	TRBJ1-1	TGTGCCAGCAGTTACCGGGACAGGAGGAACACTGAAGCTTTCTTT	CASSYRDRRNTEAFF
.	TRBV5-1	14	.	TRBJ1-1	TGCGCCAGCAGCAAATACAGGAAGAACACTGAAGCTTTCTTT	CASSKYRKNTEAFF
TRBD2	TRBV5-4	13	.	TRBJ2-4	TGTGCCAGCAGCTTGGGGGAGGGAAACATTCAGTACTTC	CASSLGEGNIQYF
.	TRBV5-6	14	.	TRBJ1-1	TGTGCCAGCAGCTTGGAAGAGGGCCGGACTGAAGCTTTCTTT	CASSLEEGRTEAFF
.	TRBV11-2	17	.	TRBJ2-4	TGTGCCAGCAGCTTAGACGTACTAGCTACAGCCAAAAACATTCAGTACTTC	CASSLDVLATAKNIQYF
TRBD1	TRBV30	12	.	TRBJ2-7	TGTGCCTGGAGCCCAGGGGGCTACGAGCAGTACTTC	CAWSPGGYEQYF
.	TRBV19	16	.	TRBJ1-5	TGTGCCAGTAGTCTTGCAGGGACTGGGGGCAATCAGCCCCAGCATTTT	CASSLAGTGGNQPQHF
.	TRBV3-1/TRBV3-2	14	once	TRBJ2-3	TGTGCCAGCAGCCAAGATTATTTTTGGACGTACAGGCATTTT	CASSQDYFWTYRHF
TRBD2	TRBV4-2	16	once	TRBJ2-1	TGTGCCAGCAGCCACGCGACTAGCGGGAGGAGCAATGAGCAGTTCTTC	CASSHATSGRSNEQFF